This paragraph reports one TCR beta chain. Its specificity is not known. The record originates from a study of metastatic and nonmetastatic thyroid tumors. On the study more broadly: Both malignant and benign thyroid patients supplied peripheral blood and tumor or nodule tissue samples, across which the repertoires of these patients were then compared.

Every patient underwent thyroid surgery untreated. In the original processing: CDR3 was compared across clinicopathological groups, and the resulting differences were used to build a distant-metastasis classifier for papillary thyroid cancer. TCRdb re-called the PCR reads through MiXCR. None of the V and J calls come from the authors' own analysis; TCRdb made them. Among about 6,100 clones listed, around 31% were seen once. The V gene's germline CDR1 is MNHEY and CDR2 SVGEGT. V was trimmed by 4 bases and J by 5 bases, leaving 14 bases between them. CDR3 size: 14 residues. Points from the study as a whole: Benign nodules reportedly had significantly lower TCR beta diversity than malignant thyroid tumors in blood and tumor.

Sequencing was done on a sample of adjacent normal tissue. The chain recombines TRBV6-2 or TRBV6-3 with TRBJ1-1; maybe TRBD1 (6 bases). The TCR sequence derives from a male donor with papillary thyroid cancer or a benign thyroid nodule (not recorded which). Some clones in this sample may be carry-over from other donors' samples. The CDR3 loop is CASSFEGGRTEAFF. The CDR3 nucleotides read TGTGCCAGCAGTTTTGAAGGGGGTAGGACTGAAGCTTTCTTT.